This T cell receptor (beta chain) was recorded in a study of shared clonotypes between healthy human individuals. Naive CD4+ cells were CD45RA-selected; the remaining cells were memory. A word on this clone: Its antigen remains unidentified.

With 6 bases removed from V and 3 bases from J, the gap between germline ends came to 14 bases. CDR3 size: 15 residues. CDR1 and CDR2 from the germline V gene are SNHLY and FYNNEI. Study observations and caveats: Clonotype sharing across donors was expected to vary with sequencing depth.

Using immunoSEQ multiplex PCR, the repertoire was profiled, and TCRdb retains in-frame clones only, with some absent. The sample holds 2 million to 3 million clones, about 92% seen once. The sequence came from a man younger than 35 in good health. The specimen sequenced was naive CD4+ T cells sorted from blood. Specified subset: CD45RA+ positively selected. The chain carries TRBV2 and TRBJ1-4; D is perhaps TRBD1 (6 bases). This chain's CDR3 is CASRATGLSNEKLFF. CDR3 DNA: TGTGCCAGCAGGGCCACAGGGCTATCTAATGAAAAACTGTTTTTT.